This T cell receptor beta chain came from a study of brain T cells in children with intractable seizures. As to this clone: The antigen is not known.

V was trimmed by 1 base and J by 3 bases, leaving 8 bases between them. Germline V gives CDR1 KGHDR, CDR2 SFDVKD. The CDR3 loop spans 14 amino acids. General study points: Viral specificity was inferred only from CDR3 similarity; HCMV serostatus was unknown.

Libraries were prepared by immunoSEQ multiplex PCR; TCRdb keeps only in-frame clonotypes and omits some of them. The sample lists around 38,000 clones, 75% to 95% occurring once. Only cases whose brain tissue showed the highest T cell transcript signatures were sequenced. Pre-surgery treatment included at least one anti-epileptic drug. The TCR comes from a girl aged 2 to 9 with tuberous sclerosis and intractable seizures. Sequences were derived from peripheral blood, sampled at surgery. The rearrangement uses TRBV24-1 and TRBJ1-1; no clear D. The CDR3 DNA follows: TGTGCCACCAGTGATTTAAATGGGTACACTGAAGCTTTCTTT. It codes for CATSDLNGYTEAFF.